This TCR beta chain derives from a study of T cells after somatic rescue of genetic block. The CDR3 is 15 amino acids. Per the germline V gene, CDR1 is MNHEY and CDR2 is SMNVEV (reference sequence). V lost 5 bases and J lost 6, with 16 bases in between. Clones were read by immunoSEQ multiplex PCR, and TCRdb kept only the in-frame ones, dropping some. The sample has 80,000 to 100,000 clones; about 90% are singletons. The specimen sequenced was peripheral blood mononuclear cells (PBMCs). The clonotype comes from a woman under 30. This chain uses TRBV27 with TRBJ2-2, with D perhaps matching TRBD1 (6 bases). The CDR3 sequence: CASSTPHRAPGELFF. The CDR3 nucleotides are TGTGCCAGCAGTACCCCACACAGGGCTCCCGGGGAGCTGTTTTTT.